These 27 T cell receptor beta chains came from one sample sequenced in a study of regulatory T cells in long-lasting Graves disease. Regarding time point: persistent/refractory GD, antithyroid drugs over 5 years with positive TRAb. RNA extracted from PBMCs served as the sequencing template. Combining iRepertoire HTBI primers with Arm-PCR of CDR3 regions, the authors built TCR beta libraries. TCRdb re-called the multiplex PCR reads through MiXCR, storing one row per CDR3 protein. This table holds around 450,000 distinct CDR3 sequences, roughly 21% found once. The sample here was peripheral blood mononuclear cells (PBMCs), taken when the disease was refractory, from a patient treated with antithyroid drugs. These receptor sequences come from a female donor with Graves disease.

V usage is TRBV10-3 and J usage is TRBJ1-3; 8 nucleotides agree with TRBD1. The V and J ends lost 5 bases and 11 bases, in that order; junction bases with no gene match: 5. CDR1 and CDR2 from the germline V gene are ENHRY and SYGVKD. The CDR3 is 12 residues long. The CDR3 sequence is CAISPGQGSIYF. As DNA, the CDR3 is TGTGCCATCAGTCCCGGACAGGGCTCCATATATTTT.

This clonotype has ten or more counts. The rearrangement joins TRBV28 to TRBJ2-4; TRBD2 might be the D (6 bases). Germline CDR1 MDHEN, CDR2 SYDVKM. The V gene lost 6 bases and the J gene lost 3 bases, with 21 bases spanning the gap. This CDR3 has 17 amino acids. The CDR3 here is CASSPAEGKAGKNIQYF. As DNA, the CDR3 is TGTGCCAGCAGCCCGGCGGAGGGGAAGGCCGGCAAAAACATTCAGTACTTC.

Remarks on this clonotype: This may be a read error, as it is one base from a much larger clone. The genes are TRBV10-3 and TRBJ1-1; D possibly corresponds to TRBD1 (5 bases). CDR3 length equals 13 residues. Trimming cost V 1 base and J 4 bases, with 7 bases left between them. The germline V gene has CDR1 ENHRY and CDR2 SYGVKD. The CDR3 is CAISEFRGTEAFF. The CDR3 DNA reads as TGTGCCATCAGTGAGTTTAGGGGCACTGAAGCTTTCTTT.

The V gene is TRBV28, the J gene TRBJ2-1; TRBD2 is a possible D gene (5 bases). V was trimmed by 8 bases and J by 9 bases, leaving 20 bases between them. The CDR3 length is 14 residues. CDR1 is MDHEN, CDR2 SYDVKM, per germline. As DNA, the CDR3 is TGTGCCAGCGGGGTCGGGATCCTTCGCGGTGAGCAGTTCTTC. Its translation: CASGVGILRGEQFF. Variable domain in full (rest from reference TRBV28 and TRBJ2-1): DVKVTQSSRYLVKRTGEKVFLECVQDMDHENMFWYRQDPGLGLRLIYFSYDVKMKEKGDIPEGYSVSREKKERFSLILESASTNQTSMYLCASGVGILRGEQFFGPGTRLTVL.

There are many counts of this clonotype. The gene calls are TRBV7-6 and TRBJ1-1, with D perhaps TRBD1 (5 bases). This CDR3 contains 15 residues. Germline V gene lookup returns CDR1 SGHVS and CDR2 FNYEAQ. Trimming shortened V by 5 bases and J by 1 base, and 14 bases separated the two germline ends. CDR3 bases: TGTGCCAGCAGCCCCCCAGCCCAGGGGAACACTGAAGCTTTCTTT. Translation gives CASSPPAQGNTEAFF.

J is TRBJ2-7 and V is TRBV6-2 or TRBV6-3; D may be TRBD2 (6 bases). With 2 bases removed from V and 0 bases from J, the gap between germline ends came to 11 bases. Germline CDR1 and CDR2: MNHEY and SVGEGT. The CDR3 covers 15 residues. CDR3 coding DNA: TGTGCCAGCAGTTACCGGGGGTGCAGCTCCTACGAGCAGTACTTC. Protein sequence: CASSYRGCSSYEQYF.

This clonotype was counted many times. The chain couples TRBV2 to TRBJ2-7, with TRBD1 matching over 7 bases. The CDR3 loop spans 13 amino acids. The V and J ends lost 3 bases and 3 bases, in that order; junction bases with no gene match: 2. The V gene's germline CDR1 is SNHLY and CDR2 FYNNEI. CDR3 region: CASSDDRDYEQYF. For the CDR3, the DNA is TGTGCCAGCAGTGACGACAGGGACTACGAGCAGTACTTC.

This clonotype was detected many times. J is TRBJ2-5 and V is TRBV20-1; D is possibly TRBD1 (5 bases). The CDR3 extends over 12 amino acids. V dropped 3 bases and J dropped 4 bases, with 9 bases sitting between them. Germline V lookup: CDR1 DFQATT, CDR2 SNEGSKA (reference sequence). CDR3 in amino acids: CSARGQGETQYF. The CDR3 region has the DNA TGCAGTGCTAGGGGGCAGGGAGAGACCCAGTACTTC.

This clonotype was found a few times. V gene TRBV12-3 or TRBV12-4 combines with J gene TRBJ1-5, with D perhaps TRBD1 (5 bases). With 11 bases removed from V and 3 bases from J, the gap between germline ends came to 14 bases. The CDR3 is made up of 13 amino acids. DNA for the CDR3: TGTGCCTCGGCACAGGATCACAATCAGCCCCAGCATTTT. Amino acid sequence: CASAQDHNQPQHF.

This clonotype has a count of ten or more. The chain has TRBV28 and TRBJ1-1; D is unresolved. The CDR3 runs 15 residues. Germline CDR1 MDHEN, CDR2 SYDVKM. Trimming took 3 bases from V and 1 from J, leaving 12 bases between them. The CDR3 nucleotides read TGTGCCAGCAGTTTTAGGACCTATGGGAACACTGAAGCTTTCTTT. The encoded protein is CASSFRTYGNTEAFF.

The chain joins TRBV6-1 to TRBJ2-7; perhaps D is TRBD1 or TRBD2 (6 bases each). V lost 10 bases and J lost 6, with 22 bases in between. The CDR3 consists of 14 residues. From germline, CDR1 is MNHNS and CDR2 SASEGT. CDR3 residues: CATRRDNMLREQYF. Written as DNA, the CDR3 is TGTGCCACCAGGAGGGACAATATGCTTCGCGAGCAGTACTTC.

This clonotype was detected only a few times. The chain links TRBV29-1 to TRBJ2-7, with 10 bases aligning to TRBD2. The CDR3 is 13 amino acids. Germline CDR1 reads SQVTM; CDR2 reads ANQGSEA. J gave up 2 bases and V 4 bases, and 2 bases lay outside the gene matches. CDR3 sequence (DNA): TGCAGCGTTGGGCTAGCGGGAGCCTACGAGCAGTACTTC. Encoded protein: CSVGLAGAYEQYF.

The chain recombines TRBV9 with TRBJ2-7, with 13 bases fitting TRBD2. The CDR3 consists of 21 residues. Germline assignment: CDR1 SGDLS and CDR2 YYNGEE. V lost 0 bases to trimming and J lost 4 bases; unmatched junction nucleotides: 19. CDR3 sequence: CASSVGPAPGLAGSLVYEQYF. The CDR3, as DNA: TGTGCCAGCAGCGTAGGGCCCGCACCGGGACTAGCGGGATCTCTGGTTTACGAGCAGTACTTC.

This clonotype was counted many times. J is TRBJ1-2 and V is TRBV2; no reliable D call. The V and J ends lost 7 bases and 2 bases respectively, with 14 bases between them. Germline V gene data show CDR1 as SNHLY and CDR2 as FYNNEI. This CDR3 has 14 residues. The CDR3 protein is CASTRRFENYGYTF. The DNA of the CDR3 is TGTGCCAGCACTAGGCGGTTTGAAAACTATGGCTACACCTTC. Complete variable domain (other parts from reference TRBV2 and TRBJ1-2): EPEVTQTPSHQVTQMGQEVILRCVPISNHLYFYWYRQILGQKVEFLVSFYNNEISEKSEIFDDQFSVERPDGSNFTLKIRSTKLEDSAMYFCASTRRFENYGYTFGSGTRLTVV.

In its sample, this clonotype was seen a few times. CDR3 DNA sequence: TGCGCCAGCAGCCAAGTATTCGGGCCGGACAGCCCTTTTTCACCCCTCCACTTT. Its translation is CASSQVFGPDSPFSPLHF. This chain links TRBV4-3 with TRBJ1-6; a weak D match, TRBD1 (6 bases). The CDR3 has 18 amino acids. CDR1 is LGHNA, CDR2 YSLEER, per germline. With 1 base removed from V and 9 bases from J, the gap between germline ends came to 22 bases.

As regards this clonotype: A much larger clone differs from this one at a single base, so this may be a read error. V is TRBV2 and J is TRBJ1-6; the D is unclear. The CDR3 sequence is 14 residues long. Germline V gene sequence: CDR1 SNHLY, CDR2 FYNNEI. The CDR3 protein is CASSAPPRNSSLHF. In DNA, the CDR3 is TGTGCCAGCAGTGCCCCCCCCAGAAATTCATCCCTCCACTTT.

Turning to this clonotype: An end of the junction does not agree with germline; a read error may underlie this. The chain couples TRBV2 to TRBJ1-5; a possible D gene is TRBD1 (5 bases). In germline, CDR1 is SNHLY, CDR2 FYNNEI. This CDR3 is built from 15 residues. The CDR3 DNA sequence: TGTGCCAGCAGTGAGCGACAGTATAGCGATCAGCCCCAGCATTTT. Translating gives CASSERQYSDQPQHF.

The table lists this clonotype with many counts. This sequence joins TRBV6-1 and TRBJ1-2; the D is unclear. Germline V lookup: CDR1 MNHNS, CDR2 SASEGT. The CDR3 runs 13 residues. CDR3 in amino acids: CAAVSDGAYGYTF. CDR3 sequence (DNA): TGTGCTGCAGTTTCCGACGGAGCCTATGGCTACACCTTC.

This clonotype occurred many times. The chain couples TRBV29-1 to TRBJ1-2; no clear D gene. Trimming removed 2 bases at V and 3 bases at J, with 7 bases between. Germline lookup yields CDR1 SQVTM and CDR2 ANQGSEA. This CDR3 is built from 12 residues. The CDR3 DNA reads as TGCAGCGTTGAAAGAGTAGACTATGGCTACACCTTC. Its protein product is CSVERVDYGYTF.

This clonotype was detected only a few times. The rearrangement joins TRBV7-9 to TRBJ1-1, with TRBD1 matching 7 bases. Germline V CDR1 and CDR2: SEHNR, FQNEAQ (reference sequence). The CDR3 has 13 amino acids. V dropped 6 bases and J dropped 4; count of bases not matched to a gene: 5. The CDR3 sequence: CASSQGVSTEAFF. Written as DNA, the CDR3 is TGTGCCAGCAGTCAGGGGGTGAGCACTGAAGCTTTCTTT.

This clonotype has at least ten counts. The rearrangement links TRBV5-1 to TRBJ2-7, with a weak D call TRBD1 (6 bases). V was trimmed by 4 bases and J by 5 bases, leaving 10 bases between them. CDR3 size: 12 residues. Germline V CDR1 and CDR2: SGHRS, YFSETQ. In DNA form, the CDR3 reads TGCGCCAGCAGCCCGACAGGCCACGAGCAGTACTTC. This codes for CASSPTGHEQYF. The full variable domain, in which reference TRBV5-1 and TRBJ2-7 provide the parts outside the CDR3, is KAGVTQTPRYLIKTRGQQVTLSCSPISGHRSVSWYQQTPGQGLQFLFEYFSETQRNKGNFPGRFSGRQFSNSRSEMNVSTLELGDSALYLCASSPTGHEQYFGPGTRLTVT.

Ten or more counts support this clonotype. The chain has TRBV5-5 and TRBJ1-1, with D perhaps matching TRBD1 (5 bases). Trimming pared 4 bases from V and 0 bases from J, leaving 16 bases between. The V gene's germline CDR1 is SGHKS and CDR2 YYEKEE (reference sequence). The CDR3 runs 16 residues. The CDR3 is CASSPVSTGLNTEAFF. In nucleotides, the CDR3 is TGTGCCAGCAGCCCCGTAAGTACAGGTTTGAACACTGAAGCTTTCTTT.

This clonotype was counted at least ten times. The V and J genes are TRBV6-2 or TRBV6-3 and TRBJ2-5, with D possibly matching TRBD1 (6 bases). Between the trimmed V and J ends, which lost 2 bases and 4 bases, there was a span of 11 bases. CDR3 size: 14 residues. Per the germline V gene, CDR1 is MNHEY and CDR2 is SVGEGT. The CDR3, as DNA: TGTGCCAGCAGTTACGTTACAGGGCGAGAGACCCAGTACTTC. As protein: CASSYVTGRETQYF.

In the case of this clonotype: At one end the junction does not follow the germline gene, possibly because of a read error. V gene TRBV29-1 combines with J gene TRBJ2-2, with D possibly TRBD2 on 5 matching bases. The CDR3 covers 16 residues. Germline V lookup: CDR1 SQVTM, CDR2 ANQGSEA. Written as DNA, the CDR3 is TGCAGCGTTGAGGTACTTTCTACAACGAACACCGGGGTGCTGTTTTTT. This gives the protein CSVEVLSTTNTGVLFF.

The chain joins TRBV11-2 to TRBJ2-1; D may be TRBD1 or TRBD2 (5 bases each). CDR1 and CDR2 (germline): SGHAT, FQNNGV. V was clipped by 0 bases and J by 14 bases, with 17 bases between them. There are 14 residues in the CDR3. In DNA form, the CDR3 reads TGTGCCAGCAGCTTAGAGCGGACCGGGACGAAGGAGTTCTTC. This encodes CASSLERTGTKEFF.

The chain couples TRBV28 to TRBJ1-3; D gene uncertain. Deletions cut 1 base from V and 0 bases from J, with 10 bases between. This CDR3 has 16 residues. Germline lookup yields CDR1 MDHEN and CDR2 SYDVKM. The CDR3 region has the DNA TGTGCCAGCAGTTTATCGTACATAAACTCTGGAAACACCATATATTTT. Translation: CASSLSYINSGNTIYF.

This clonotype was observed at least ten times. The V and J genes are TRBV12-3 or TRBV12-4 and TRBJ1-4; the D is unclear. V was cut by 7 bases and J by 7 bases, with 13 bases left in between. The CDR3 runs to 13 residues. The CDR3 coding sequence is TGTGCCAGCACCCCAGGAAGCGGTGAAAAACTGTTTTTT. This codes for CASTPGSGEKLFF.